Presented here are 21 T cell receptor beta chains from one specimen sequenced in a study of cytomegalovirus exposure and HLA in healthy donors. The PCR had 60 Vbeta and 13 Jbeta primers. The table came from immunoSEQ multiplex PCR; TCRdb's copy has only in-frame clones and leaves some out. In the table there are 100,000 to 140,000 clones, over 75% of which are singletons. The sequenced sample was PBMCs. The receptors shown here come from a male donor in good health and CMV-seronegative.

The chain has TRBV7-8 and TRBJ2-5; tentative D call: TRBD1 (5 bases). Per the germline V gene, CDR1 is SGHVS and CDR2 is FQNEAQ. Trimming left V 1 base short and J 5 bases short, with 8 bases between. The CDR3 length is 13 residues. This CDR3 is CASSLVGLETQYF. In DNA form, the CDR3 reads TGTGCCAGCAGCTTAGTGGGGCTGGAGACCCAGTACTTC.

This chain uses TRBV6-1 with TRBJ2-7, with a possible D match to TRBD2 (6 bases). Germline CDR1 is MNHNS and CDR2 is SASEGT. This CDR3 is 14 amino acids long. The V gene lost 3 bases and the J gene lost 7 bases, with 16 bases spanning the gap. The CDR3 sequence is CASSENVAGLEQYF. DNA for the CDR3: TGTGCCAGCAGTGAGAATGTGGCGGGACTGGAGCAGTACTTC.

The J gene is TRBJ1-2, the V gene TRBV19, with D possibly matching TRBD1 (5 bases). Germline CDR1 and CDR2: LNHDA and SQIVND (reference sequence). The CDR3 length is 17 residues. V shed 3 bases and J shed 4 bases, with 21 bases lying between them. The CDR3, as DNA: TGTGCCAGTAGTATTTCGGGAGGGGTCCAACTCTCCTATGGCTACACCTTC. Protein sequence: CASSISGGVQLSYGYTF.

The CDR3 bases are TGTGCCAGCAGCTTAACGGCTGGGCTAGCGGGCTACAATGAGCAGTTCTTC. Its translation is CASSLTAGLAGYNEQFF. The V and J genes are TRBV7-9 and TRBJ2-1, with 8 bases that match TRBD2. Germline V gene sequence: CDR1 SEHNR, CDR2 FQNEAQ (reference sequence). The V segment lost 2 bases and the J segment 3 bases; nucleotides outside the gene matches: 9. This CDR3 comprises 17 residues.

This clone has more than one count but fewer than ten. The chain is built from TRBV6-1 and TRBJ1-2; tentative D call: TRBD1 (6 bases). The CDR3 covers 14 residues. Looked up from germline, CDR1 is MNHNS and CDR2 is SASEGT. V dropped 3 bases and J dropped 7 bases, with 15 bases sitting between them. The CDR3, as DNA: TGTGCCAGCAGTGAGGGCAGGGGAGGGCGTGGCTACACCTTC. It yields the protein CASSEGRGGRGYTF.

The chain recombines TRBV27 with TRBJ2-1; D is perhaps TRBD1 (6 bases). The V end was cut by 3 bases, the J end by 7 bases, with 16 bases between. The CDR3 is 15 amino acids. Germline values: CDR1 MNHEY, CDR2 SMNVEV (reference sequence). The CDR3 DNA follows: TGTGCCAGCAGTTTCGGTAGGGGGACCGCTAATGAGCAGTTCTTC. Protein: CASSFGRGTANEQFF.

The rearrangement joins TRBV30 to TRBJ2-7, with D possibly being TRBD2 (5 bases). The CDR3 length is 14 residues. Germline V gene lookup returns CDR1 GTSNPN and CDR2 SVGIG (reference sequence). Trimming shortened V by 3 bases and J by 4 bases, and 16 bases separated the two germline ends. CDR3 region: CAWRTGGSLYEQYF. For the CDR3, the DNA is TGTGCCTGGAGAACTGGAGGCTCCTTATACGAGCAGTACTTC.

The chain carries TRBV10-2 and TRBJ2-7; possible D gene TRBD1, 5 bases. The CDR3 totals 15 residues. From germline, CDR1 is WSHSY and CDR2 SAAADI. Trimming left V 6 bases short and J 0 bases short, with 15 bases between. Written as DNA, the CDR3 is TGCGCCAGCAGAGACCCCACAGGACCCTCCTACGAGCAGTACTTC. This sequence encodes CASRDPTGPSYEQYF.

The chain links TRBV5-1 to TRBJ1-5; possible D gene TRBD1, 6 bases. V was shortened by 5 bases and J by 5 bases, with 11 bases between the two germline ends. The germline V gene encodes CDR1 SGHRS and CDR2 YFSETQ. This CDR3 is 13 amino acids long. CDR3 protein: CASRAGEHQPQHF. The CDR3 DNA reads as TGCGCCAGCAGGGCAGGGGAGCATCAGCCCCAGCATTTT.

This clone occurred a few times. The V and J genes are TRBV5-4 and TRBJ2-5, with 8 bases identical to TRBD1. V was pared by 0 bases and J by 5 bases, with 9 bases of the junction left unmatched. This CDR3 is built from 16 residues. The germline V gene encodes CDR1 SGHNT and CDR2 YYREEE (reference sequence). CDR3 amino acids: CASSLESTRGQETQYF. CDR3 sequence (DNA): TGTGCCAGCAGCTTGGAAAGTACCAGGGGGCAGGAGACCCAGTACTTC.

The chain uses TRBV7-9 and TRBJ1-4, with D perhaps matching TRBD1 (5 bases). Germline CDR1 and CDR2: SEHNR and FQNEAQ (reference sequence). The CDR3 totals 16 residues. V shed 1 base and J shed 2 bases, with 11 bases lying between them. CDR3 in DNA: TGTGCCAGCAGCTTAGTGGGACTAACGACTAATGAAAAACTGTTTTTT. Protein sequence: CASSLVGLTTNEKLFF.

This chain uses TRBV7-6 with TRBJ2-7; D is possibly TRBD1 (6 bases). Trimming shortened V by 4 bases and J by 0 bases, and 10 bases separated the two germline ends. Germline loops: CDR1 SGHVS, CDR2 FNYEAQ. CDR3 length equals 14 residues. DNA for the CDR3: TGTGCCAGCAGCTGGGGGACATCCTCCTACGAGCAGTACTTC. Translating gives CASSWGTSSYEQYF.

This clone was observed a handful of times. The chain recombines TRBV27 with TRBJ1-1, with TRBD1 as a possible D gene (6 bases). The CDR3 loop spans 14 amino acids. Trimming stripped 3 bases from V and 2 bases from J, with 10 bases between. Germline V CDR1 and CDR2: MNHEY, SMNVEV (reference sequence). The CDR3 region is CASSFGDINTEAFF. DNA for the CDR3: TGTGCCAGCAGTTTTGGGGACATTAACACTGAAGCTTTCTTT.

The V call is TRBV11-2, the J call TRBJ1-1; a possible D gene is TRBD1 (5 bases). Germline CDR1 reads SGHAT; CDR2 reads FQNNGV. The CDR3 totals 13 residues. Trimming removed 1 base from V and 3 bases from J, with 6 bases in between. The CDR3 DNA reads TGTGCCAGCAGCTTAGGGGGGGACACTGAAGCTTTCTTT. Amino acid sequence: CASSLGGDTEAFF.

A few counts support this clone. This sequence joins TRBV10-1 and TRBJ2-2; 7 nucleotides agree with TRBD2. The CDR3 has 15 amino acids. CDR1 is WNHNN and CDR2 is SYGVQD in the germline V gene (reference sequence). V gave up 0 bases and J gave up 4 bases; unmatched junction bases: 2. The CDR3: CASSESTGGTGELFF. Here the CDR3 DNA reads TGCGCCAGCAGTGAGTCGACGGGAGGCACCGGGGAGCTGTTTTTT.

The CDR3 is CASSWTSANYGETQYF. The CDR3, as DNA: TGTGCCAGCAGCTGGACTAGCGCGAACTACGGGGAGACCCAGTACTTC. The chain carries TRBV5-4 and TRBJ2-5; the match to TRBD2 covers 9 bases. The length of the CDR3 is 16 residues. V was clipped by 3 bases and J by 5 bases; unmatched bases: 11. Germline V gene data show CDR1 as SGHNT and CDR2 as YYREEE (reference sequence). Variable domain in full (rest from reference TRBV5-4 and TRBJ2-5): ETGVTQSPTHLIKTRGQQVTLRCSSQSGHNTVSWYQQALGQGPQFIFQYYREEENGRGNFPPRFSGLQFPNYSSELNVNALELDDSALYLCASSWTSANYGETQYFGPGTRLLVL.

The chain joins TRBV7-9 to TRBJ2-1; 11 bases fit TRBD2. The trim removed 5 bases at V and 8 bases at J, leaving 14 bases unmatched. The CDR3 sequence is 17 residues long. Germline values: CDR1 SEHNR, CDR2 FQNEAQ (reference sequence). Here the CDR3 reads CASSPRGSVAGGDEQFF. In DNA form, the CDR3 reads TGTGCCAGCAGCCCAAGGGGATCGGTAGCGGGAGGGGATGAGCAGTTCTTC.

The chain carries TRBV30 and TRBJ2-5, with 8 bases lining up with TRBD2. The last part of the DNA fits TRBJ2-7 better; the J call may be wrong. CDR3 length: 14 amino acids. Looked up from germline, CDR1 is GTSNPN and CDR2 is SVGIG (reference sequence). The CDR3 region is CAWKPPGGRREQYF. CDR3 in DNA: TGTGCCTGGAAACCCCCGGGAGGGCGGCGCGAGCAGTACTTC.

The chain is built from TRBV4-2 and TRBJ2-1; no definite D call. V was clipped by 0 bases and J by 4 bases, with 13 bases between them. The CDR3 contains 16 residues. Germline V gene lookup returns CDR1 LGHNA and CDR2 YNFKEQ. CDR3: CASSQDPVITYNEQFF. CDR3 bases: TGTGCCAGCAGCCAAGACCCCGTGATCACTTACAATGAGCAGTTCTTC.

V gene TRBV5-4 combines with J gene TRBJ2-3, with 9 bases fitting TRBD2. The V segment lost 4 bases and the J segment 1 base; nucleotides outside the gene matches: 4. This CDR3 has 15 amino acids. From germline, CDR1 is SGHNT and CDR2 YYREEE (reference sequence). The CDR3 loop reads CASSRRLAGTDTQYF. The CDR3 DNA reads as TGTGCCAGCAGCAGAAGACTAGCGGGCACAGATACGCAGTATTTT.

This chain connects TRBV27 to TRBJ2-1; the match to TRBD2 covers 7 bases. The CDR3 is 14 amino acids. CDR1 MNHEY and CDR2 SMNVEV come from the germline V gene (reference sequence). J gave up 9 bases and V 1 base, and 6 bases lay outside the gene matches. The CDR3 bases are TGTGCCAGCAGTTTATGGAGCACGGGGGGTGAGCAGTTCTTC. Translated: CASSLWSTGGEQFF.